The sequence of this TCR beta chain was determined in a study of PD-1 blockade in classical Hodgkin lymphoma. Study overall: With a 2-week interval, patients received intravenous nivolumab at 3 mg/kg. Findings of the study overall: Complete responders showed a baseline diversity that resembled the diversity of newly diagnosed patients. TCR diversity rose significantly by C4D1 in CD4+ but not CD8+ cells.

Here immunoSEQ multiplex PCR was the method, and the copy in TCRdb shows in-frame clones only, minus some. The table lists 43,000 or so clones, roughly 78% of them singletons. As for this clone: Its antigen remains unknown.

CDR1 and CDR2 (germline): LNHDA, SQIVND (reference sequence). The CDR3 covers 11 residues. V lost 10 bases, J lost 1 base, and 7 bases lay in between. As to time point: cycle 4 day 1 (C4D1), after more than five weeks of nivolumab. Every patient experienced relapse after autologous stem cell transplantation, and brentuximab vedotin exposure varied. Complete response, partial response or progressive disease was recorded as best response. The sample was peripheral blood mononuclear cells (PBMCs), taken before the fourth cycle of nivolumab. This sequence originates from a human donor with classical Hodgkin lymphoma. The chain joins TRBV19 to TRBJ1-1; D not resolved. The CDR3 DNA reads TGTGCCATCCGACAGAACACTGAAGCTTTCTTT. Its protein is CAIRQNTEAFF.